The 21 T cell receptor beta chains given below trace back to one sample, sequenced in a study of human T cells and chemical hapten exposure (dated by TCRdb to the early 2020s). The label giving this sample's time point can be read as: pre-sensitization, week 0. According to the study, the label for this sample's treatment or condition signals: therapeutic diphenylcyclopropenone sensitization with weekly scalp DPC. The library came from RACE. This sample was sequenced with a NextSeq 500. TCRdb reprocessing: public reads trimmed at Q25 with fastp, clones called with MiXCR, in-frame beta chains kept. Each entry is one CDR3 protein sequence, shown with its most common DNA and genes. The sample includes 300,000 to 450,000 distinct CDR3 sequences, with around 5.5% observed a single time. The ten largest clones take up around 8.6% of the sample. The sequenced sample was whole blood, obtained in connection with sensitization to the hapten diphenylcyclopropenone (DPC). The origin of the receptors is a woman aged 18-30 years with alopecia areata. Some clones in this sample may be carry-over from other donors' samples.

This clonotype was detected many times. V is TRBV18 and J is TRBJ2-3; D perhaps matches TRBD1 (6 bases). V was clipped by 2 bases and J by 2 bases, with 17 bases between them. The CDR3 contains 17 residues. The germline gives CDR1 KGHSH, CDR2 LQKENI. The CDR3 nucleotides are TGTGCCAGCTCACCAGAAGGGGCAGGGGATAACACAGATACGCAGTATTTT. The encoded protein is CASSPEGAGDNTDTQYF.

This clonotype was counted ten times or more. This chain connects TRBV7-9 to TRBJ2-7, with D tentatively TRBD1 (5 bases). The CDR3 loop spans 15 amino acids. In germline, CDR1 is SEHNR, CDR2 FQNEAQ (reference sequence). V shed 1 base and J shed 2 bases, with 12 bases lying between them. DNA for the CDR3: TGTGCCAGCAGCTTAGGCGACAGTTTAACCTACGAGCAGTACTTC. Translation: CASSLGDSLTYEQYF. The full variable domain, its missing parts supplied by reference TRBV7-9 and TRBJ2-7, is DTGVSQNPRHKITKRGQNVTFRCDPISEHNRLYWYRQTLGQGPEFLTYFQNEAQLEKSRLLSDRFSAERPKGSFSTLEIQRTEQGDSAMYLCASSLGDSLTYEQYFGPGTRLTVT.

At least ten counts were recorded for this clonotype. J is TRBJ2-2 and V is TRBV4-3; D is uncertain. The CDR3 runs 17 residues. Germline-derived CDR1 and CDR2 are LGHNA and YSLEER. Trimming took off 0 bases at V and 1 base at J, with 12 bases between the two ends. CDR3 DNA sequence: TGCGCCAGCAGCCAAGATTCTTTGAACGGGAACACCGGGGAGCTGTTTTTT. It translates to CASSQDSLNGNTGELFF.

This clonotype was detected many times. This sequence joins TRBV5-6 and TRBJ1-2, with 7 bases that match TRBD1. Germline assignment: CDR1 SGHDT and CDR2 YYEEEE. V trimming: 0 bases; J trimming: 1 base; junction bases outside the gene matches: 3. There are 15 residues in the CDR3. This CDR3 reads CASSLGDRDNYGYTF. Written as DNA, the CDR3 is TGTGCCAGCAGCTTGGGGGACAGAGATAACTATGGCTACACCTTC. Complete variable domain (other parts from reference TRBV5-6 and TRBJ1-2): DAGVTQSPTHLIKTRGQQVTLRCSPKSGHDTVSWYQQALGQGPQFIFQYYEEEERQRGNFPDRFSGHQFPNYSSELNVNALLLGDSALYLCASSLGDRDNYGYTFGSGTRLTVV.

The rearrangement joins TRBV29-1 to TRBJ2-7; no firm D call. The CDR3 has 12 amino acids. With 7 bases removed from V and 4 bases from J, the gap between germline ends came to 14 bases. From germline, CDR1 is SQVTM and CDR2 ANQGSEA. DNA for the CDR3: TGCAGCGGAACCCCGGACGGGTACGAGCAGTACTTC. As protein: CSGTPDGYEQYF.

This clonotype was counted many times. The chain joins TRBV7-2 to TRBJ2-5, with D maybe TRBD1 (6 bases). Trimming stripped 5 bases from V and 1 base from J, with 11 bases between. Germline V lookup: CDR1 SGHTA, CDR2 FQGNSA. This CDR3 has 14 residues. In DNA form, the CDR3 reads TGTGCCAGCAGCCCTGGACAGTTCCAAGAGACCCAGTACTTC. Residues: CASSPGQFQETQYF. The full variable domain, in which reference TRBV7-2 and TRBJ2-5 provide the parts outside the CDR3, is GAGVSQSPSNKVTEKGKDVELRCDPISGHTALYWYRQSLGQGLEFLIYFQGNSAPDKSGLPSDRFSAERTGGSVSTLTIQRTQQEDSAVYLCASSPGQFQETQYFGPGTRLLVL.

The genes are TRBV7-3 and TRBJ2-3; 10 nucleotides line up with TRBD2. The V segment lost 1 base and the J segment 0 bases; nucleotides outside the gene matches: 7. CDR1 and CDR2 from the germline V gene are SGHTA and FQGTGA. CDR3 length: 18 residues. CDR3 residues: CASSLSVSSGGSTDTQYF. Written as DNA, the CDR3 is TGTGCCAGCAGCTTAAGTGTCTCTAGCGGGGGAAGCACAGATACGCAGTATTTT.

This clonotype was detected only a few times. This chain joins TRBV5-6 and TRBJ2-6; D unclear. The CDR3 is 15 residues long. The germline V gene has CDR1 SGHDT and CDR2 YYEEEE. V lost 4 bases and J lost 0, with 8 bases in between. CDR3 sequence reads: CASSLDHSGANVLTF. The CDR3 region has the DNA TGTGCCAGCAGCCTTGATCACTCTGGGGCCAACGTCCTGACTTTC.

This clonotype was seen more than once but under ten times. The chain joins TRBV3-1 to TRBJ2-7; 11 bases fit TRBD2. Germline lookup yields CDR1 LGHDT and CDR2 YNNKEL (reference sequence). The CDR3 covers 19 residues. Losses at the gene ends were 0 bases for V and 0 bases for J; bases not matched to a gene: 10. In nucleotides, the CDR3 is TGTGCCAGCAGCCAAGAAGCCCTAGCGGGGGGCTGGAGCTCCTACGAGCAGTACTTC. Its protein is CASSQEALAGGWSSYEQYF.

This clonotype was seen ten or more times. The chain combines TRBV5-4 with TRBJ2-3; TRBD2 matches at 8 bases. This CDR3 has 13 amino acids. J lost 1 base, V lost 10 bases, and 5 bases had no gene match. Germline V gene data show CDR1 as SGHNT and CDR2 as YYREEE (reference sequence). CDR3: CASAGGGTDTQYF. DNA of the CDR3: TGTGCCTCGGCGGGGGGAGGCACAGATACGCAGTATTTT.

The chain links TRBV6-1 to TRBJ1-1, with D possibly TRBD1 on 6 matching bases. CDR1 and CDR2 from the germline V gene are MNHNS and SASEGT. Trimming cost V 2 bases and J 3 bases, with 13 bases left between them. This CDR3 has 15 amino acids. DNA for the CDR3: TGTGCCAGCAGTGAAATGTCAACAGGGCACACTGAAGCTTTCTTT. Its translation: CASSEMSTGHTEAFF.

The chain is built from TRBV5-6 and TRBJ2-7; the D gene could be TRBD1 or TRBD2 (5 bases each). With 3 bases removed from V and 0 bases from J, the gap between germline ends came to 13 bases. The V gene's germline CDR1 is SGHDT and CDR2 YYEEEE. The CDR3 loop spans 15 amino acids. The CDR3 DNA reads TGTGCCAGCAGCTCGGGGCGATATTCCTCCTACGAGCAGTACTTC. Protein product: CASSSGRYSSYEQYF. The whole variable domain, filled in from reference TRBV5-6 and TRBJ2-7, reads DAGVTQSPTHLIKTRGQQVTLRCSPKSGHDTVSWYQQALGQGPQFIFQYYEEEERQRGNFPDRFSGHQFPNYSSELNVNALLLGDSALYLCASSSGRYSSYEQYFGPGTRLTVT.

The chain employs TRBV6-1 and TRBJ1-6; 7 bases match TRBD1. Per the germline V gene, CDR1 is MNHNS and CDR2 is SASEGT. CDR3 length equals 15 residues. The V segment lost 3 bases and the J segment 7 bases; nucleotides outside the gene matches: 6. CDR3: CASSELDRLNSPLHF. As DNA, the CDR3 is TGTGCCAGCAGTGAGTTGGACAGGCTGAATTCACCCCTCCACTTT.

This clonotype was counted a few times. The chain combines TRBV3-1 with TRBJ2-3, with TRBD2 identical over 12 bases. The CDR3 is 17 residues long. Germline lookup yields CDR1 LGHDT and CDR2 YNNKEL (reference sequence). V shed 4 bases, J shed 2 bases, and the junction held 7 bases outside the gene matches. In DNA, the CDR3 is TGTGCCAGCAGCCCAACAAGGACTAGCGGGGCCACAGATACGCAGTATTTT. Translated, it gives CASSPTRTSGATDTQYF.

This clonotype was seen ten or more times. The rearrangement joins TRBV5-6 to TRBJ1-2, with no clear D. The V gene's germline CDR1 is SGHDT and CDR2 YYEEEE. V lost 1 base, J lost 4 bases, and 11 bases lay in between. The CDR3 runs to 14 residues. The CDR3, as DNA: TGTGCCAGCAGCTTGCCAGAAACCACCTATGGCTACACCTTC. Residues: CASSLPETTYGYTF.

The CDR3 reads CSVGEGNTEAFF. As DNA, the CDR3 is TGCAGCGTTGGTGAAGGGAACACTGAAGCTTTCTTT. The V gene is TRBV29-1, the J gene TRBJ1-1, with D uncertain. Germline CDR1 is SQVTM and CDR2 is ANQGSEA. V was pared by 4 bases and J by 1 base, with 7 bases between. The CDR3 is made up of 12 amino acids.

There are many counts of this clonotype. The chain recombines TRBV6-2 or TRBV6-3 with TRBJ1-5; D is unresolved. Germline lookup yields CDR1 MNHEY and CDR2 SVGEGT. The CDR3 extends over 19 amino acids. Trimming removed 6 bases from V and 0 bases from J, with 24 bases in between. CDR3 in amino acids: CASRTPSAGPFYSNQPQHF. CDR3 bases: TGTGCCAGCAGAACCCCTTCGGCCGGTCCCTTCTATAGCAATCAGCCCCAGCATTTT.

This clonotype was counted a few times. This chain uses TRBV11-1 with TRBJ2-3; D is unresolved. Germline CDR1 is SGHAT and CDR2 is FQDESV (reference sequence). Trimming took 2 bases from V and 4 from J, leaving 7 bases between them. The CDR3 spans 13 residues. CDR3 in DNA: TGTGCCAGCAGCTTAATCCCTCCAGATACGCAGTATTTT. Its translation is CASSLIPPDTQYF.

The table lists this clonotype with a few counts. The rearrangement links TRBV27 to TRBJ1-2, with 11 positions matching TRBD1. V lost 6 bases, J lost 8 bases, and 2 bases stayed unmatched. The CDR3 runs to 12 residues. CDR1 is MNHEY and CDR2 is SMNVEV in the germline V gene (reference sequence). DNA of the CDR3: TGTGCCAGCAGGGACAGGGGGCACGGCTACACCTTC. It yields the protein CASRDRGHGYTF.

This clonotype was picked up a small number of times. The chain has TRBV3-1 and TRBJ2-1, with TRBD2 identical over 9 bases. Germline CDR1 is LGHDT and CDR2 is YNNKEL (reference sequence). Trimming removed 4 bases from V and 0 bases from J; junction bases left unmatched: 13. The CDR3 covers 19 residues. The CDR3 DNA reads TGTGCCAGCAGCCCTATGCCCCCGATAGCGGGGGTCTCCTACAATGAGCAGTTCTTC. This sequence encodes CASSPMPPIAGVSYNEQFF.

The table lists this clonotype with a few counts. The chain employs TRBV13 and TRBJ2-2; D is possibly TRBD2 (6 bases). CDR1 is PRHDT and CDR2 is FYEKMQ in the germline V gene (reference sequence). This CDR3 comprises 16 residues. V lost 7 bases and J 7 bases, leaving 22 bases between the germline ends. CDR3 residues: CASTPGTRHRSGELFF. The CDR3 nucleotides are TGTGCCAGCACCCCCGGGACTCGTCACCGAAGCGGGGAGCTGTTTTTT.